This passage covers 19 T cell receptor beta chains from one sample sequenced in a study of blood T cell repertoires in COVID-19. Libraries were prepared by immunoSEQ multiplex PCR; TCRdb keeps only in-frame clonotypes and omits some of them. Of 150,000 to 200,000 clones listed, 88% are singletons. The sample was peripheral blood. The receptors derive from a man between 65 and 85 years old with active or convalescent COVID-19.

The rearrangement uses TRBV7-2 and TRBJ2-3; 7 nucleotides match TRBD2. Germline CDR1 is SGHTA and CDR2 is FQGNSA. The CDR3 runs to 14 residues. Trimming removed 5 bases from V and 6 bases from J; junction bases left unmatched: 8. The CDR3 here is CASSPGGVRDTQYF. The DNA of the CDR3 is TGTGCCAGCAGCCCTGGGGGGGTAAGGGATACGCAGTATTTT.

The gene calls are TRBV28 and TRBJ2-1; TRBD1 might be the D (6 bases). V lost 6 bases to trimming and J lost 4 bases, with 16 bases between them. CDR3 length: 15 amino acids. Looked up from germline, CDR1 is MDHEN and CDR2 is SYDVKM. CDR3 region: CASSSPGTQYNEQFF. CDR3 in DNA: TGTGCCAGCAGCTCTCCCGGGACACAATACAATGAGCAGTTCTTC.

The V gene is TRBV28, the J gene TRBJ1-6; 10 positions agree with TRBD1. V lost 3 bases and J lost 6; bases outside the gene matches: 2. This CDR3 comprises 15 residues. Germline V gives CDR1 MDHEN, CDR2 SYDVKM. The CDR3 region has the DNA TGTGCCAGCAGTTTTGGGGACAGGGGTAATTCACCCCTCCACTTT. Its translation is CASSFGDRGNSPLHF.

V gene TRBV18 combines with J gene TRBJ2-7; TRBD1 matches 11 bases. The CDR3 length is 13 residues. Germline V gene data show CDR1 as KGHSH and CDR2 as LQKENI. With V trimmed by 2 bases and J by 6 bases, 0 bases remained unmatched. The CDR3 DNA reads TGTGCCAGCTCACCAGGGACAGGGGGCGAGCAGTACTTC. Translated: CASSPGTGGEQYF.

The V and J genes are TRBV9 and TRBJ2-5; perhaps TRBD1 as D (6 bases). Per the germline V gene, CDR1 is SGDLS and CDR2 is YYNGEE. The germline V and J ends were trimmed by 6 bases and 4 bases, with 19 bases remaining between them. The CDR3 is 15 residues long. In nucleotides, the CDR3 is TGTGCCAGCAAAAAAGCTCTGGGCAGGGGAGAGACCCAGTACTTC. Translated, it gives CASKKALGRGETQYF.

CDR3 nucleotides: TGTGCCAGCAGTTACCGGGACAACCGGGCTTGGAATCAGCCCCAGCATTTT. Protein product: CASSYRDNRAWNQPQHF. The chain uses TRBV6-2 or TRBV6-3 and TRBJ1-5; D is perhaps TRBD1 (6 bases). V gave up 2 bases and J gave up 4 bases, with 18 bases separating them. The CDR3 runs to 17 residues. Per germline, CDR1 MNHEY and CDR2 SVGEGT.

The rearrangement uses TRBV24-1 and TRBJ2-5, with D perhaps TRBD2 (6 bases). Germline lookup yields CDR1 KGHDR and CDR2 SFDVKD. The CDR3 totals 14 residues. The V and J ends lost 4 bases and 1 base respectively, with 9 bases between them. CDR3 DNA: TGTGCCACCAGTGACCCGGGACTCCAAGAGACCCAGTACTTC. Protein sequence: CATSDPGLQETQYF.

The V call is TRBV21-1, the J call TRBJ2-3; the D call of TRBD1 is as the table states it, not checked on the DNA. TRBV21-1 is a pseudogene locus. CDR3 length: 16 residues. CDR3 DNA sequence: TGTGCCAGCAGCAAAGACATATTAGGACACGGAGATACGCAGTATTTT. It is translated as CASSKDILGHGDTQYF.

The chain links TRBV29-1 to TRBJ2-2, with 9 nucleotides matching TRBD1. Germline CDR1 SQVTM, CDR2 ANQGSEA. The CDR3 extends over 15 amino acids. V shed 2 bases, J shed 9 bases, and the junction held 10 bases outside the gene matches. The CDR3 region has the DNA TGCAGCGTTGAATCTGGGACAGGGCCTGGGCGGGAGCTGTTTTTT. Encoded protein: CSVESGTGPGRELFF.

The V gene is TRBV7-2, the J gene TRBJ2-5; 7 bases fit TRBD2. The CDR3 runs 14 residues. CDR1 and CDR2 (germline): SGHTA, FQGNSA. V shed 2 bases, J shed 5 bases, and the junction held 5 bases outside the gene matches. The CDR3 loop is CASSLLAGAETQYF. CDR3 bases: TGTGCCAGCAGCTTACTTGCGGGAGCGGAGACCCAGTACTTC.

The V gene is TRBV24-1, the J gene TRBJ2-2; the match to TRBD1 covers 7 bases. CDR3 size: 16 residues. V lost 2 bases, J lost 0 bases, and 2 bases stayed unmatched. CDR1 and CDR2 from the germline V gene are KGHDR and SFDVKD. The CDR3 spells CATSDSGQTNTGELFF. CDR3 bases: TGTGCCACCAGTGATTCGGGACAGACGAACACCGGGGAGCTGTTTTTT.

V is TRBV28 and J is TRBJ1-4, with D unresolved. Trimming left V 3 bases short and J 4 bases short, with 9 bases between. CDR3 length: 14 residues. CDR1 MDHEN and CDR2 SYDVKM come from the germline V gene. CDR3 DNA: TGTGCCAGCAGTTTTCGTCGGAGTAATGAAAAACTGTTTTTT. Translated, it gives CASSFRRSNEKLFF.

This chain joins TRBV3-1 (or the pseudogene TRBV3-2) and TRBJ2-2, with 8 nucleotides matching TRBD2. V gave up 4 bases and J gave up 0 bases; unmatched junction bases: 10. Germline assignment: CDR1 LGHDT and CDR2 YNNKEL (reference sequence). The CDR3 runs to 18 residues. DNA of the CDR3: TGTGCCAGCAGCCCTCGGGGGGGCCTGGCATCGAACACCGGGGAGCTGTTTTTT. Protein: CASSPRGGLASNTGELFF.

This clone occurred once. The chain uses TRBV19 and TRBJ2-7, with TRBD1 identical over 8 bases. CDR1 and CDR2 from the germline V gene are LNHDA and SQIVND (reference sequence). This CDR3 spans 13 amino acids. J gave up 1 base and V 6 bases, and 2 bases lay outside the gene matches. CDR3 sequence reads: CASSGTGSYEQYF. The CDR3 region has the DNA TGTGCCAGTAGCGGGACAGGTTCCTACGAGCAGTACTTC.

The V gene is TRBV5-1, the J gene TRBJ2-3; TRBD2 is a possible D gene (6 bases). Germline V gives CDR1 SGHRS, CDR2 YFSETQ. Trimming pared 0 bases from V and 1 base from J, leaving 12 bases between. The CDR3 length is 16 residues. This CDR3 reads CASSLVGGVGTDTQYF. The CDR3 DNA follows: TGCGCCAGCAGCTTGGTCGGCGGGGTGGGCACAGATACGCAGTATTTT.

The gene calls are TRBV30 and TRBJ2-5, with 7 bases matching TRBD1. This CDR3 has 15 residues. V lost 3 bases, J lost 2 bases, and 9 bases stayed unmatched. The germline gives CDR1 GTSNPN, CDR2 SVGIG (reference sequence). The CDR3 protein is CAWRANRGRQETQYF. As DNA, the CDR3 is TGTGCCTGGAGGGCTAACAGGGGTCGACAAGAGACCCAGTACTTC.

This chain links TRBV19 with TRBJ2-7, with D tentatively TRBD2 (6 bases). The germline V gene encodes CDR1 LNHDA and CDR2 SQIVND (reference sequence). The germline V and J ends were trimmed by 5 bases and 0 bases, with 11 bases remaining between them. The CDR3 loop spans 14 amino acids. CDR3 amino acids: CASSEAGTSYEQYF. The DNA for the CDR3 is TGTGCCAGTAGTGAAGCGGGTACCTCCTACGAGCAGTACTTC.

This clone appeared once. The genes are TRBV7-9 and TRBJ2-7; D is possibly TRBD2 (6 bases). CDR3 length equals 15 residues. CDR1 and CDR2 (germline): SEHNR, FQNEAQ (reference sequence). V lost 2 bases and J 4 bases, leaving 15 bases between the germline ends. In nucleotides, the CDR3 is TGTGCCAGCAGCTTATTTCCGGGACTCCTGTACGAGCAGTACTTC. It yields the protein CASSLFPGLLYEQYF.

The chain couples TRBV7-2 to TRBJ1-1; D is ambiguous. The germline V gene has CDR1 SGHTA and CDR2 FQGNSA. The V and J ends lost 3 bases and 2 bases respectively, with 7 bases between them. This CDR3 is built from 13 residues. CDR3 region: CASSFSGNTEAFF. In nucleotides, the CDR3 is TGTGCCAGCAGCTTTTCAGGAAACACTGAAGCTTTCTTT.